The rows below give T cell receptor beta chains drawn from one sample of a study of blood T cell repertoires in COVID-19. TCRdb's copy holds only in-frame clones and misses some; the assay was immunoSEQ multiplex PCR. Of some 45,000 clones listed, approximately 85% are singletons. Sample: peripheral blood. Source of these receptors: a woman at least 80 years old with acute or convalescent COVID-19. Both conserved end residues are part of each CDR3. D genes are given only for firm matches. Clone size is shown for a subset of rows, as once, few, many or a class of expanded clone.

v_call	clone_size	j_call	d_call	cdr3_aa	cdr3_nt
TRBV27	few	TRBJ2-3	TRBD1	CASSSRVGQGPTDTQYF	TGTGCCAGCAGTTCGAGGGTGGGACAGGGCCCCACAGATACGCAGTATTTT
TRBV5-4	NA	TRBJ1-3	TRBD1	CASSLQGARGNTIYF	TGTGCCAGCAGCTTACAGGGGGCGCGGGGAAACACCATATATTTT
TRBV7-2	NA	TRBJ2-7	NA	CASSLGAGPYEQYF	TGTGCCAGCAGCTTAGGGGCGGGACCCTACGAGCAGTACTTC
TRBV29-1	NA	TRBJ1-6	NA	CSVGVEGSSYNSPLHF	TGCAGCGTTGGAGTCGAGGGTAGCTCCTATAATTCACCCCTCCACTTT
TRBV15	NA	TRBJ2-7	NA	CATSIHYSYEQYF	TGTGCCACCAGCATACACTATTCCTACGAGCAGTACTTC
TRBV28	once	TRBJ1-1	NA	CASSPGYTEAFF	TGTGCCAGCAGCCCAGGGTACACTGAAGCTTTCTTT
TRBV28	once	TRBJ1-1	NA	CASSSDRSKAFF	TGTGCCAGCAGTTCCGACAGGAGTAAAGCTTTCTTT
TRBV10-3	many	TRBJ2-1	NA	CAISGIPGPSGDYNEQFF	TGTGCCATCAGTGGTATCCCCGGACCAAGCGGAGATTACAATGAGCAGTTCTTC
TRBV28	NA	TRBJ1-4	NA	CASSLGWGFNEKLFF	TGTGCCAGCAGCCTCGGTTGGGGCTTTAATGAAAAACTGTTTTTT
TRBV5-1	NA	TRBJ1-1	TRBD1	CASSLQGAQGTEAFF	TGCGCCAGCAGCTTACAGGGGGCGCAGGGGACTGAAGCTTTCTTT
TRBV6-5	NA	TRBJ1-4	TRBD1	CASRSYRGQGEKLFF	TGTGCCAGCAGGTCATACAGGGGGCAGGGGGAAAAACTGTTTTTT
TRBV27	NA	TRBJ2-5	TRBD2	CASSLSVAAGSLQETQYF	TGTGCCAGCAGTTTGAGTGTCGCAGCGGGATCTTTACAAGAGACCCAGTACTTC
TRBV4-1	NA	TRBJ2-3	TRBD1	CASSLGQGVSDTQYF	TGCGCCAGCAGCCTCGGACAGGGGGTATCAGATACGCAGTATTTT
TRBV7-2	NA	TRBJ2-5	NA	CASSLSIYGGKETQYF	TGTGCCAGCAGCTTAAGTATTTATGGCGGGAAGGAGACCCAGTACTTC
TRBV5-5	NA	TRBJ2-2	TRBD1	CASSSGQGNTGELFF	TGTGCCAGCAGTTCCGGACAGGGAAACACCGGGGAGCTGTTTTTT
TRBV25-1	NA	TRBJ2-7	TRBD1	CASRETGSSYEQYF	TGTGCCAGCAGGGAGACAGGGAGCTCCTACGAGCAGTACTTC
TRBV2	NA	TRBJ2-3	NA	CASSGASTDTQYF	TGTGCCAGCAGTGGGGCGAGCACAGATACGCAGTATTTT
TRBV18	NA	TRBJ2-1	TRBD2	CASSPRAGADYNEQFF	TGTGCCAGCTCCCCCAGGGCGGGAGCCGACTACAATGAGCAGTTCTTC
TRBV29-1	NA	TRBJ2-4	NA	CSVEAGENIQYF	TGCAGCGTTGAAGCCGGGGAAAACATTCAGTACTTC
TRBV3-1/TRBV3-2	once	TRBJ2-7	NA	CASTMRGGRSYEQYF	TGTGCCAGCACCATGCGCGGAGGACGTAGCTACGAGCAGTACTTC
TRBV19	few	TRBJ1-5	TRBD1	CASSAVGTGVPQTQPQHF	TGTGCCAGTAGTGCGGTCGGGACAGGGGTCCCCCAAACTCAGCCCCAGCATTTT
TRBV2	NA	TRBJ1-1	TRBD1	CASSVQGVNTEAFF	TGTGCCAGCAGTGTTCAGGGGGTGAACACTGAAGCTTTCTTT
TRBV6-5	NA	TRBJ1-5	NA	CASRPTGIAQPQHF	TGTGCCAGCAGGCCGACAGGAATTGCTCAGCCCCAGCATTTT
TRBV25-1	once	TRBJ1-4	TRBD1	CASSTGTGGWWEKLFF	TGTGCCAGCTCCACCGGGACAGGGGGTTGGTGGGAAAAACTGTTTTTT
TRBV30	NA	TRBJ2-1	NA	CAWSTESQSAEQFF	TGTGCCTGGAGTACCGAATCACAGTCGGCTGAGCAGTTCTTC
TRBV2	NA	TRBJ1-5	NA	CASRQSNQPQHF	TGTGCCTCACGACAGAGCAATCAGCCCCAGCATTTT
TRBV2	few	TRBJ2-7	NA	CARWGGHRVGSYEQYF	TGTGCCCGCTGGGGGGGGCACCGGGTGGGCTCCTACGAGCAGTACTTC
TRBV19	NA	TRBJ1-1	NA	CASIKQGNMNTEAFF	TGTGCCAGTATTAAACAGGGTAACATGAACACTGAAGCTTTCTTT
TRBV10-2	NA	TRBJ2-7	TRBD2	CASRGLAAYEQYF	TGCGCCAGCAGGGGACTAGCGGCATACGAGCAGTACTTC
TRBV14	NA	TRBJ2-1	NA	CASSQLASSGNEQFF	TGTGCCAGCAGCCAACTAGCGTCCTCTGGGAATGAGCAGTTCTTC